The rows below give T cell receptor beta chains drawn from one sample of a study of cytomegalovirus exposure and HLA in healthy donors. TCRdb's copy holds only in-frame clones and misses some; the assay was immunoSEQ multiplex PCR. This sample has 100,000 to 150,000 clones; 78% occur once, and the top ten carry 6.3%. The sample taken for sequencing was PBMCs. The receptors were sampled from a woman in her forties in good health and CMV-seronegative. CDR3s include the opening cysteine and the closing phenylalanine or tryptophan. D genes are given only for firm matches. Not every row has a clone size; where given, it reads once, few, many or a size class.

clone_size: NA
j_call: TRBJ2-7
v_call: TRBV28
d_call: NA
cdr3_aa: CASGGGARVYEQYF
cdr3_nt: TGTGCCAGCGGAGGGGGGGCGCGAGTCTACGAGCAGTACTTC

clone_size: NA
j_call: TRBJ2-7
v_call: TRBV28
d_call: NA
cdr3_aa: CASSLGLASTYEQYF
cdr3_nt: TGTGCCAGCAGTTTGGGGCTAGCGAGCACCTACGAGCAGTACTTC

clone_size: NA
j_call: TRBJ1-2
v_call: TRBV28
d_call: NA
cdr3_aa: CASSLWAGRDRGYTF
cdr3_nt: TGTGCCAGCAGTTTATGGGCAGGGAGGGATCGAGGCTACACCTTC

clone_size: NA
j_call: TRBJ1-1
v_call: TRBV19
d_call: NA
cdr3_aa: CASREGDYTEAFF
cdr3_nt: TGTGCCTCCAGGGAGGGGGACTACACTGAAGCTTTCTTT

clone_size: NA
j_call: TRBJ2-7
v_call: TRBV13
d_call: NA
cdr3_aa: CASSLAGNEQYF
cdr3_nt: TGTGCCAGCAGCTTAGCAGGGAACGAGCAGTACTTC

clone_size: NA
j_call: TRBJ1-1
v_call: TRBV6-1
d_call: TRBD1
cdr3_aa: CASFWTGGTEAFF
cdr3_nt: TGTGCCAGCTTTTGGACAGGGGGCACTGAAGCTTTCTTT

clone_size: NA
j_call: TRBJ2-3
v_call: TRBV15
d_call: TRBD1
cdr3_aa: CATSRDPQRDSYIGTDTQYF
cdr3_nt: TGTGCCACCAGCAGAGACCCCCAAAGGGACAGCTACATAGGCACAGATACGCAGTATTTT

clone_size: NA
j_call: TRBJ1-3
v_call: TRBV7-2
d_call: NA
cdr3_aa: CASSLRRGGITGNTIYF
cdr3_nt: TGTGCCAGCAGCTTAAGGCGGGGAGGGATTACTGGAAACACCATATATTTT

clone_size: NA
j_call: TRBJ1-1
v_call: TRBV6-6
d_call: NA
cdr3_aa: CATFIAWRSNTEAFF
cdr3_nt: TGTGCCACCTTTATCGCTTGGCGGTCGAACACTGAAGCTTTCTTT

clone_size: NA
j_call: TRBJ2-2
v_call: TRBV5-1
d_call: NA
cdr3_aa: CASSLAVGAGTGELFF
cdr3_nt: TGCGCCAGCAGCTTGGCCGTGGGAGCCGGCACCGGGGAGCTGTTTTTT

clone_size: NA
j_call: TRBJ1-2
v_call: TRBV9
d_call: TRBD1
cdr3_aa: CASSVSLTGGGYTF
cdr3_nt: TGTGCCAGCAGCGTCTCCCTCACAGGGGGTGGCTACACCTTC

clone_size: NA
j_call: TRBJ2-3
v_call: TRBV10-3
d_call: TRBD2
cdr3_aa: CAISLAGEQDTQYF
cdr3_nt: TGTGCCATCAGTCTAGCGGGAGAACAGGATACGCAGTATTTT

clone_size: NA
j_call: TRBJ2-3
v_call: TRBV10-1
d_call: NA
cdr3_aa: CASSEAQGNTQYF
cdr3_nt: TGCGCCAGCAGTGAGGCACAGGGTAATACGCAGTATTTT

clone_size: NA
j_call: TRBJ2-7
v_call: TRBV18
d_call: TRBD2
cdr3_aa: CASSPAGEEDEQYF
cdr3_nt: TGTGCCAGCTCCCCAGCGGGAGAGGAGGACGAGCAGTACTTC

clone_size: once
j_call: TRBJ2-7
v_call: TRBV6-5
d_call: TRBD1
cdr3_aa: CASSPPGTAEQYF
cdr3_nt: TGTGCCAGCAGTCCGCCCGGGACAGCCGAGCAGTACTTC

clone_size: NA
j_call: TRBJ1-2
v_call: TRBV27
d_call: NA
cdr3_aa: CASSLMTRGAIGYGYTF
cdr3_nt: TGTGCCAGCAGTTTGATGACTCGGGGGGCGATTGGCTATGGCTACACCTTC

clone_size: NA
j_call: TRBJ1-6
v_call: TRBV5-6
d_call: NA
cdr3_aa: CASSLGRNSGNSPLHF
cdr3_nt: TGTGCCAGCAGCTTGGGAAGGAATTCAGGGAATTCACCCCTCCACTTT

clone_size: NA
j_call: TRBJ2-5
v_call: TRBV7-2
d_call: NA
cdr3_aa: CASTSQVLQETQYF
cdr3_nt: TGTGCCAGCACCTCACAAGTCCTCCAAGAGACCCAGTACTTC

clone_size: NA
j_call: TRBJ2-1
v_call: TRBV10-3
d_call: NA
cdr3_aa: CAISGRGPTNEQFF
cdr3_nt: TGTGCCATCAGTGGGCGCGGGCCTACGAATGAGCAGTTCTTC

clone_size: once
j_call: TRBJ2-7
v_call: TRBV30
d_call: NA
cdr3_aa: CAWNLYRRKSYEQYF
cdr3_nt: TGTGCCTGGAATCTTTACAGACGGAAGTCCTACGAGCAGTACTTC

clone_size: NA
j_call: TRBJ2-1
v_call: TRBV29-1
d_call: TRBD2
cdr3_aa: CSEANMGEGSYNEQFF
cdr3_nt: TGCAGCGAAGCGAACATGGGGGAGGGCTCCTACAATGAGCAGTTCTTC

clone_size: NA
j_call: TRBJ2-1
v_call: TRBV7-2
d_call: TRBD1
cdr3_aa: CASLGGVRGSYNEQFF
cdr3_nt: TGTGCCAGCTTAGGGGGCGTTAGGGGCTCCTACAATGAGCAGTTCTTC

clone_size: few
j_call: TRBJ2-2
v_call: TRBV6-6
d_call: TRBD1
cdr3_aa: CASTLRGRGHPGELFF
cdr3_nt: TGTGCCAGCACCTTGAGGGGTAGGGGGCACCCCGGGGAGCTGTTTTTT

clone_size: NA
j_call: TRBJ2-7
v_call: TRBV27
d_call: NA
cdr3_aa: CASSPGSYEQYF
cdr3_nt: TGTGCCAGCAGTCCCGGGTCCTACGAGCAGTACTTC